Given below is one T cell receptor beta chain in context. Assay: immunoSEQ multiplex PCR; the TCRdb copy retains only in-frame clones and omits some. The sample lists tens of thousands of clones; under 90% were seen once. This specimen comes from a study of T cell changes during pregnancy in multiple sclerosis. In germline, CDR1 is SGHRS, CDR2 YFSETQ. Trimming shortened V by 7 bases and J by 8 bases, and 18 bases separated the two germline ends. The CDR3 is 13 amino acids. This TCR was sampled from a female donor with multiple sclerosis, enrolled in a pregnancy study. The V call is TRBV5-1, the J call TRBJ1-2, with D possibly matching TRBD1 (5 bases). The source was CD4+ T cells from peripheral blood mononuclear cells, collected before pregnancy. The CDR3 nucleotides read TGCGCCAGCCGGGTCGACAGAGATCGGGGCTACACCTTC. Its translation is CASRVDRDRGYTF.